This passage covers 14 T cell receptor beta chains from one sample sequenced in a study of CD8+ T cells in alopecia areata. RNA was extracted and reverse transcribed into cDNA as the sequencing template. Using immunoSEQ multiplex PCR, the repertoire was profiled, and TCRdb retains in-frame clones only, with some absent. Among hundreds of thousands of clones listed, less than 80% were seen once. Sequencing used CD4+ T cells sorted from blood, obtained at week 0. Every receptor here comes from a human donor with alopecia areata.

The rearrangement links TRBV2 to TRBJ2-1, with D unresolved. This CDR3 has 13 residues. Between the trimmed V and J ends, which lost 8 bases and 0 bases, there was a span of 8 bases. Germline CDR1 is SNHLY and CDR2 is FYNNEI. In nucleotides, the CDR3 is TGTGCCAGCGGGGTTGGCTCCTACAATGAGCAGTTCTTC. This sequence encodes CASGVGSYNEQFF.

J is TRBJ2-2 and V is TRBV30, with D perhaps given as TRBD1 or TRBD2 (5 bases each). Germline V gene data show CDR1 as GTSNPN and CDR2 as SVGIG (reference sequence). Trimming removed 4 bases at V and 2 bases at J, with 11 bases between. The CDR3 spans 14 residues. CDR3 DNA sequence: TGTGCCTGGACCCCGGGACCAAACACCGGGGAGCTGTTTTTT. Translated, it gives CAWTPGPNTGELFF.

The CDR3 reads CASSVAHRTGGYTF. The CDR3 DNA follows: TGTGCCAGCAGCGTAGCCCACCGAACGGGTGGCTACACCTTC. The chain has TRBV9 and TRBJ1-2; no definite D call. Germline V lookup: CDR1 SGDLS, CDR2 YYNGEE. V gave up 0 bases and J gave up 7 bases, with 13 bases separating them. This CDR3 has 14 amino acids.

This clone was seen more than once but under ten times. The gene calls are TRBV29-1 and TRBJ2-1; D unresolved. The germline V gene has CDR1 SQVTM and CDR2 ANQGSEA. V lost 0 bases and J 3 bases, leaving 12 bases between the germline ends. This CDR3 region has 15 residues. This chain's CDR3 is CSVEDRLKSYNEQFF. The CDR3 DNA sequence: TGCAGCGTTGAAGACAGACTGAAAAGCTACAATGAGCAGTTCTTC.

This chain uses TRBV29-1 with TRBJ1-2; D gene unclear. The CDR3 extends over 12 amino acids. The V gene's germline CDR1 is SQVTM and CDR2 ANQGSEA. V was pared by 1 base and J by 4 bases, with 7 bases between. CDR3 region: CSVEGLSYGYTF. In DNA, the CDR3 is TGCAGCGTTGAAGGGCTGAGCTATGGCTACACCTTC.

This clone was recorded many times. This chain joins TRBV7-9 and TRBJ1-2; 7 bases match TRBD1. This CDR3 is 15 amino acids long. Germline CDR1 and CDR2: SEHNR and FQNEAQ (reference sequence). V was pared by 4 bases and J by 8 bases, with 13 bases of the junction left unmatched. CDR3 in amino acids: CASSSGGTAFSGYTF. In nucleotides, the CDR3 is TGTGCCAGCAGCTCCGGCGGGACAGCGTTCTCCGGCTACACCTTC.

The V call is TRBV5-4, the J call TRBJ2-7; no clear D. Germline assignment: CDR1 SGHNT and CDR2 YYREEE (reference sequence). The length of the CDR3 is 14 residues. V lost 2 bases and J 0 bases, leaving 9 bases between the germline ends. The CDR3 region has the DNA TGTGCCAGCAGCTTAGCCGCTCCCTCCTACGAGCAGTACTTC. Amino acids: CASSLAAPSYEQYF.

The chain links TRBV30 to TRBJ2-5; 9 bases are a match to TRBD1. The CDR3 extends over 12 amino acids. Germline CDR1 GTSNPN, CDR2 SVGIG (reference sequence). V was clipped by 8 bases and J by 5 bases; unmatched bases: 6. The CDR3 nucleotides read TGTGCCAGTGGACAGGGGCTGGAGACCCAGTACTTC. The encoded protein is CASGQGLETQYF.

This clone was counted only a few times. The rearrangement joins TRBV6-5 to TRBJ2-7, with D perhaps TRBD1 (5 bases). The germline gives CDR1 MNHEY, CDR2 SVGAGI. V lost 4 bases, J lost 7 bases, and 8 bases lay in between. The CDR3 contains 11 residues. This CDR3 reads CASSSRTEQYF. The CDR3 nucleotides read TGTGCCAGCAGTTCACGGACAGAGCAGTACTTC.

Regarding this clone: In the same sample, other DNA sequences code for this CDR3. The chain uses TRBV29-1 and TRBJ1-1; D unresolved. The V and J ends lost 5 bases and 1 base respectively, with 2 bases between them. CDR1 and CDR2 from the germline V gene are SQVTM and ANQGSEA. The CDR3 consists of 10 residues. CDR3 region: CSVRNTEAFF. CDR3 in DNA: TGCAGCGTTAGGAACACTGAAGCTTTCTTT. The entire variable domain, with the rest obtained from reference TRBV29-1 and TRBJ1-1, is as follows: SAVISQKPSRDICQRGTSLTIQCQVDSQVTMMFWYRQQPGQSLTLIATANQGSEATYESGFVIDKFPISRPNLTFSTLTVSNMSPEDSSIYLCSVRNTEAFFGQGTRLTVV.

The chain couples TRBV29-1 to TRBJ1-1; D not certain. Trimming removed 5 bases at V and 6 bases at J, with 7 bases between. Looked up from germline, CDR1 is SQVTM and CDR2 is ANQGSEA. This CDR3 comprises 10 residues. CDR3 bases: TGCAGCGTTTCTAGGGCTGAAGCTTTCTTT. The encoded protein is CSVSRAEAFF.

This chain joins TRBV15 and TRBJ1-2; no clear D. The CDR3 loop spans 14 amino acids. Germline-derived CDR1 and CDR2 are LNHNV and YYDKDF (reference sequence). Trimming stripped 0 bases from V and 7 bases from J, with 12 bases between. The CDR3 DNA follows: TGTGCCACCAGCAGAGATCAAGTCCGGGGTGGCTACACCTTC. Translation gives CATSRDQVRGGYTF.

This chain links TRBV7-6 with TRBJ2-5; either TRBD1 or TRBD2 may supply D (6 bases each). The V gene lost 1 base and the J gene lost 2 bases, with 14 bases spanning the gap. The length of the CDR3 is 16 residues. CDR1 and CDR2 from the germline V gene are SGHVS and FNYEAQ. In nucleotides, the CDR3 is TGTGCCAGCAGCTTAGGGAGGAGGGGGACACAAGAGACCCAGTACTTC. This codes for CASSLGRRGTQETQYF.

This sequence joins TRBV29-1 and TRBJ1-2; D remains unclear. Germline lookup yields CDR1 SQVTM and CDR2 ANQGSEA. Deletions cut 4 bases from V and 5 bases from J, with 14 bases between. There are 13 residues in the CDR3. This CDR3 reads CSVVRHRSYGYTF. The CDR3 bases are TGCAGCGTTGTAAGGCACCGAAGTTATGGCTACACCTTC.